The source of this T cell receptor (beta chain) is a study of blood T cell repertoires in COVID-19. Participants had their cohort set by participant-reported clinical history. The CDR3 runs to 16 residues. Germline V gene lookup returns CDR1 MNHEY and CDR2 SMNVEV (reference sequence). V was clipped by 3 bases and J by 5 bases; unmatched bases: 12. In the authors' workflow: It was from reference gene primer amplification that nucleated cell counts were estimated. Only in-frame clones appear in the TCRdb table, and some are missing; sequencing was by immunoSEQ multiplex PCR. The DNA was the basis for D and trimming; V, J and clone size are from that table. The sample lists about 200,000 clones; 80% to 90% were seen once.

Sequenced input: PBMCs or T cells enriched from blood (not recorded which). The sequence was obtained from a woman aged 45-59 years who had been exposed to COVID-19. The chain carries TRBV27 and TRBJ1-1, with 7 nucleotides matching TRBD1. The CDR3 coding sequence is TGTGCCAGCAGTTTCACCCCGACAGGGTTTGTAACTGAAGCTTTCTTT. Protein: CASSFTPTGFVTEAFF.